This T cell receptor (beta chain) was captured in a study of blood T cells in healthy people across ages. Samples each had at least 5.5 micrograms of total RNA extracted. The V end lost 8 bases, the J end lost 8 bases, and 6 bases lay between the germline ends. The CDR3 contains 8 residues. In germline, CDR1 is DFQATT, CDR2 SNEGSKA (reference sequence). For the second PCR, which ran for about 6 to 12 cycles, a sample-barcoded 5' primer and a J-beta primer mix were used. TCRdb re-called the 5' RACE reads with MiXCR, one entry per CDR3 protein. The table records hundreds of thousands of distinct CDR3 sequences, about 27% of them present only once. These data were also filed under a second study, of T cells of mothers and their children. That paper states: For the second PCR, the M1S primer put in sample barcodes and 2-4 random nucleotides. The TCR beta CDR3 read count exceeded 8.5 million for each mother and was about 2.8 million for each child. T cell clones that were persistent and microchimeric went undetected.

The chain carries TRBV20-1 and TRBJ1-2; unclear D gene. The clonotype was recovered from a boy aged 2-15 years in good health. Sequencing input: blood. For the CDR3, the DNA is TGCAGTCCGGGGGGCTACACCTTC. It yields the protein CSPGGYTF.